Described below is a single T cell receptor (beta chain) sequence and its context. One end of the junction fails to match germline, which may point to a read error. TCRdb re-called the reads with MiXCR, one entry per CDR3 protein. Of roughly 720,000 distinct CDR3 sequences listed, 35% were seen once; the top ten hold around 2.8%. This sample is drawn from a study of T cell repertoires in cytomegalovirus infection. Germline V lookup: CDR1 SGHVS, CDR2 FQNEAQ. The CDR3 length is 14 residues. The V gene is TRBV7-8, the J gene TRBJ1-4, with a weak D call TRBD1 (6 bases). Sequencing was done on a sample of PBMCs. This receptor was obtained from a human donor in good health (CMV status not recorded). Some clones in this sample may be carry-over from other donors' samples. This chain's CDR3 is CASSAPPRGEKLSF. The DNA of the CDR3 is TGTGCCAGCAGCGCCCCACCTAGGGGGGAAAAACTGTCTTTT.